The clone carrying this T cell receptor beta chain was observed at least ten times. Its antigen is still unknown. The sample comes from a study of CD8 T cells in ankylosing spondylitis. Study-wide results and caveats: There were earlier reports of some motif variants in reactive arthritis synovial fluid and blood. Clones that were linked to disease were CD8+ and were relatively rare in peripheral blood.

TCRdb passed the 5' RACE reads through MiXCR, listing each CDR3 protein once. The sample holds approximately 190,000 distinct CDR3 sequences; 10% to 15% are singletons and the top ten take roughly 9.6%. The germline V gene has CDR1 DFQATT and CDR2 SNEGSKA (reference sequence). This CDR3 region has 20 residues. Losses at the gene ends were 1 base for V and 0 bases for J; bases not matched to a gene: 16. This rearrangement joins TRBV20-1 to TRBJ2-1; 9 nucleotides match TRBD2. This sequence originates from a female donor with ankylosing spondylitis or in good health (not recorded which). Sequencing used blood, either unsorted or a sorted T cell fraction (not recorded which). CDR3 amino acids: CSARGVRGLAGTSSYNEQFF. The CDR3 DNA is TGCAGTGCTAGAGGGGTTAGGGGCCTAGCGGGAACCAGCTCCTACAATGAGCAGTTCTTC.